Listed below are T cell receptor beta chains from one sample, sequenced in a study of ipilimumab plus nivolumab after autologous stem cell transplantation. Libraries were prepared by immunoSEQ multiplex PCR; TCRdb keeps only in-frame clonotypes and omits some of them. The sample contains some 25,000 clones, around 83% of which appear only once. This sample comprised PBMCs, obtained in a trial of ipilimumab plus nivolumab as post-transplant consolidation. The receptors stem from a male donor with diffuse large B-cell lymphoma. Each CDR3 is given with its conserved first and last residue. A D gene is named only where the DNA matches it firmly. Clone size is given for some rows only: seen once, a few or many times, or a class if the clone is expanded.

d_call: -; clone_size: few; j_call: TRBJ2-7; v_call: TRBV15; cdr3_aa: CATSRGAETVQYF; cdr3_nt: TGTGCCACCAGCAGGGGGGCAGAAACGGTGCAGTACTTC
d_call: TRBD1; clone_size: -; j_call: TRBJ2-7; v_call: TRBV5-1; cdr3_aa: CASSSGTGISYEQYF; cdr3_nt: TGCGCCAGCAGCTCCGGGACAGGGATCTCCTACGAGCAGTACTTC
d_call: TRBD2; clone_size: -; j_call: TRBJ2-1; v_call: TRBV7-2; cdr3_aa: CASGLAGIYNEQFF; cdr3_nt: TGTGCCAGCGGGCTAGCGGGGATCTACAATGAGCAGTTCTTC
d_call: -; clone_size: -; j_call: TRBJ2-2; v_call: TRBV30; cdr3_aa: CASGPSSGELFF; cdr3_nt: TGTGCTTCGGGACCCAGTTCCGGGGAGCTGTTTTTT
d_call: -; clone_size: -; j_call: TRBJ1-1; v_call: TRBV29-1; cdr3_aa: CSAPGGNTEAFF; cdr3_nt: TGCAGCGCCCCCGGAGGGAACACTGAAGCTTTCTTT
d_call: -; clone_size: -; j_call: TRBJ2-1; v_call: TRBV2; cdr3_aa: CASSDSLGPSDEQFF; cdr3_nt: TGTGCCAGCAGTGACTCGCTAGGGCCGTCGGATGAGCAGTTCTTC
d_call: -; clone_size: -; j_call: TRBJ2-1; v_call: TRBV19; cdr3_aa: CASTPGSGTSYNEQFF; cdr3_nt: TGTGCCAGTACCCCGGGGAGCGGGACATCCTACAATGAGCAGTTCTTC
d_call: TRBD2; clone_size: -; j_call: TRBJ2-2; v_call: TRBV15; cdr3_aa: CATSSYAGLAATGELFF; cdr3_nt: TGTGCCACCAGCTCCTACGCGGGACTAGCGGCCACCGGGGAGCTGTTTTTT
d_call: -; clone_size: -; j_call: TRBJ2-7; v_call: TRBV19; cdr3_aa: CASSKVDSTTYEQYF; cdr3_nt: TGTGCCAGTAGTAAGGTCGACAGTACCACCTACGAGCAGTACTTC
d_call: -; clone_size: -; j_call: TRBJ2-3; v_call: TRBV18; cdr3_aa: CASRDGVRRDTQYF; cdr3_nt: TGTGCCAGCCGCGACGGGGTGAGGAGGGATACGCAGTATTTT
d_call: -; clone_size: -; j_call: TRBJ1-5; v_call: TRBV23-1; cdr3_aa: CASSQMNETGNQPQHF; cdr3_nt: TGCGCCAGCAGTCAAATGAATGAAACAGGAAATCAGCCCCAGCATTTT
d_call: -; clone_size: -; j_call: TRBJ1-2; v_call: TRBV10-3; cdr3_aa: CAISEDVGRGYTF; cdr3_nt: TGTGCCATCAGTGAAGACGTTGGGAGAGGCTACACCTTC
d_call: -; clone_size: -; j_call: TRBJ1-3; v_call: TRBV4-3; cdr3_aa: CASSQDLGSGNTIYF; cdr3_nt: TGCGCCAGCAGCCAAGATCTGGGCTCTGGAAACACCATATATTTT
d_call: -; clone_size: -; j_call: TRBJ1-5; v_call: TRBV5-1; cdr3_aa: CASSAVEGTKPQHF; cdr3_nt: TGCGCCAGCAGCGCCGTTGAGGGTACTAAGCCCCAGCATTTT
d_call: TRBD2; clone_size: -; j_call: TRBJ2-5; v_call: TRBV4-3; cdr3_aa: CASSQAYGGGTQYF; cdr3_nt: TGCGCCAGCAGCCAAGCGTACGGGGGGGGGACCCAGTACTTC
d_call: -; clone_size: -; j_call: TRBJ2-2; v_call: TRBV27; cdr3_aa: CASSLLPGELFF; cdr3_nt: TGTGCCAGCAGTTTATTGCCCGGGGAGCTGTTTTTT
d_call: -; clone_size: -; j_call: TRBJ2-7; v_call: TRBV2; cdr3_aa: CASSLDFYEQYF; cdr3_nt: TGTGCCAGCAGCTTGGACTTCTACGAGCAGTACTTC
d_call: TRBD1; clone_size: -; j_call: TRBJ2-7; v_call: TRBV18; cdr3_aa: CASSPMGQGDYEQYF; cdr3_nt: TGTGCCAGCTCACCAATGGGACAGGGGGATTACGAGCAGTACTTC
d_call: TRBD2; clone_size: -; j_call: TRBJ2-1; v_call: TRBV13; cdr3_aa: CASSPSGGTLGEQFF; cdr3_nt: TGTGCCAGCAGCCCATCGGGGGGAACCCTGGGGGAGCAGTTCTTC
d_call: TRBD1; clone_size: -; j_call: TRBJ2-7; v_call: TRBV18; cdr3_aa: CASSPPGGTGASEQYF; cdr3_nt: TGTGCCAGCTCACCACCAGGCGGGACAGGGGCAAGCGAGCAGTACTTC
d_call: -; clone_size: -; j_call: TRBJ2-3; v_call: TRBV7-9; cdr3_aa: CASSPLHTDTQYF; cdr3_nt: TGTGCCAGCAGCCCGCTCCACACAGATACGCAGTATTTT
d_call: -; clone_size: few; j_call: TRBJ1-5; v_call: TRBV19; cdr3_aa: CASSIARNQPQHF; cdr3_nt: TGTGCCAGTAGTATAGCCAGAAATCAGCCCCAGCATTTT
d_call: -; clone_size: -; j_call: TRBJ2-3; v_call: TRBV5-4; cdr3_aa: CASSTLGLSPDTQYF; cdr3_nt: TGTGCCAGCAGCACCCTTGGCCTGTCCCCAGATACGCAGTATTTT
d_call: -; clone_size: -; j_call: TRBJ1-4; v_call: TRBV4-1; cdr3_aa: CASSPRGTALRTNEKLFF; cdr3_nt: TGCGCCAGCAGCCCCCGAGGGACGGCCCTGCGGACTAATGAAAAACTGTTTTTT
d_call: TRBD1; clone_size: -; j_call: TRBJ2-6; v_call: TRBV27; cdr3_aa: CASSRRTGRGANVLTF; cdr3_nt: TGTGCCAGCAGTCGAAGGACAGGGAGAGGGGCCAACGTCCTGACTTTC
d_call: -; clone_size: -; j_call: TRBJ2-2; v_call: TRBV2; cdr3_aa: CASRLLGELFF; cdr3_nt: TGTGCCAGCCGCCTTCTCGGGGAGCTGTTTTTT
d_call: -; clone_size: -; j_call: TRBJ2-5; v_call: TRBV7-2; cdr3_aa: CASSLQATGTQYF; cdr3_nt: TGTGCCAGCAGCTTACAAGCGACGGGCACCCAGTACTTC
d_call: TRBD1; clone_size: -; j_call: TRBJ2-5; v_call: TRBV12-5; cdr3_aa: CASGLAGGRETQYF; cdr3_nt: TGTGCTAGTGGTTTGGCAGGGGGCCGGGAGACCCAGTACTTC
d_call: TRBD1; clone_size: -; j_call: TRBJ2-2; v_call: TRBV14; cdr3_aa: CASSLGGMNTGELFF; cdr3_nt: TGTGCCAGCAGCCTAGGGGGCATGAACACCGGGGAGCTGTTTTTT
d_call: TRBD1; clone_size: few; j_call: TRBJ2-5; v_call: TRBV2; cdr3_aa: CASRPWTGGLQETQYF; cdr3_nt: TGTGCCAGCAGGCCCTGGACAGGGGGCCTCCAAGAGACCCAGTACTTC
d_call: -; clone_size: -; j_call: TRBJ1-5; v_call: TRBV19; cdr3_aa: CASSNRGQYSNQPQHF; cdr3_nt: TGTGCCAGTAGTAACCGGGGTCAGTATAGCAATCAGCCCCAGCATTTT
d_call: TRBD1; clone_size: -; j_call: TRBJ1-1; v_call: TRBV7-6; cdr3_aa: CASSPPGQWVTTEAFF; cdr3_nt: TGTGCCAGCAGCCCTCCGGGACAGTGGGTTACCACTGAAGCTTTCTTT
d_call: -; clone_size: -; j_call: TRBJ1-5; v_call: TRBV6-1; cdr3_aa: CASSEVDLIQPQHF; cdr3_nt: TGTGCCAGCAGTGAGGTGGATCTCATTCAGCCCCAGCATTTT
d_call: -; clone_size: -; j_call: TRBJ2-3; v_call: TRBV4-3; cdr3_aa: CASSQRSTDTQYF; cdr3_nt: TGCGCCAGCAGCCAACGTAGCACAGATACGCAGTATTTT
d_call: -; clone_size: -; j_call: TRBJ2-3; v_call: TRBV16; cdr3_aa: CASSRGDTQYF; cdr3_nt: TGTGCCAGCAGCCGGGGTGATACGCAGTATTTT
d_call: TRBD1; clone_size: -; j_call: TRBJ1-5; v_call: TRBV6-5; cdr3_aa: CASRMGQGNQPQHF; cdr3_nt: TGTGCCAGCAGGATGGGACAGGGCAATCAGCCCCAGCATTTT
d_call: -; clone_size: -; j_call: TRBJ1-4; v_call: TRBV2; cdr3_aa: CASSEQGNGEKLFF; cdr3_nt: TGTGCCAGCAGTGAACAGGGTAACGGAGAAAAACTGTTTTTT
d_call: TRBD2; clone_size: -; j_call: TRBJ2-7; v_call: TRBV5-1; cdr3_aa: CASSVGTSGGYEQYF; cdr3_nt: TGCGCCAGCAGCGTCGGGACTAGCGGGGGATACGAGCAGTACTTC
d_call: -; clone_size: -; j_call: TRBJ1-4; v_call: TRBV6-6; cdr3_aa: CASSYVGGAGNEKLFF; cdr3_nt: TGTGCCAGCAGTTACGTGGGGGGGGCAGGAAATGAAAAACTGTTTTTT
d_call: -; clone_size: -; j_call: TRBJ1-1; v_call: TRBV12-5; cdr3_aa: CARTGIVDTEAFF; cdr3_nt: TGTGCTAGGACAGGCATTGTGGACACTGAAGCTTTCTTT